Listed below are T cell receptor beta chains from one sample, sequenced in a study of T-cell reconstitution after alpha-beta-depleted transplantation in children. TCRdb reanalysed the PCR reads using MiXCR and keeps one entry per CDR3 protein. Here the sample spans fewer than 150,000 distinct CDR3 sequences, about 23% being singletons. Sequencing used PBMCs, mostly from graft donor cells, obtained 180 days after TCRalphabeta/CD19-depleted stem cell transplant. The receptors derive from a male patient between 2 and 10 years old who had a stem cell transplant for chronic granulomatous disease, so the T cells may come from the graft donor. Each CDR3 is given with its conserved first and last residue. A D gene is named only where the DNA matches it firmly. The listing skips clone size in some rows; elsewhere it reads once, few, many or a size class.

abundance: NA
d_gene: TRBD1
j_gene: TRBJ1-5
v_gene: TRBV5-1
CDR3aa: CASSLGTGTNQPQHF
CDR3nt: TGCGCCAGCAGCTTGGGGACAGGGACAAATCAGCCCCAGCATTTT

abundance: NA
d_gene: TRBD1
j_gene: TRBJ2-7
v_gene: TRBV9
CDR3aa: CASSVSGTGFYEQYF
CDR3nt: TGTGCCAGCAGCGTTTCCGGGACAGGGTTCTACGAGCAGTACTTC

abundance: many
d_gene: TRBD1
j_gene: TRBJ2-1
v_gene: TRBV15
CDR3aa: CATSRDRRTGSSYNEQFF
CDR3nt: TGTGCCACCAGCAGAGATCGTAGGACAGGGAGCTCCTACAATGAGCAGTTCTTC

abundance: few
d_gene: NA
j_gene: TRBJ2-3
v_gene: TRBV12-3/TRBV12-4
CDR3aa: CASTMGGPSTDTQYF
CDR3nt: TGTGCCAGCACCATGGGTGGCCCTAGCACAGATACGCAGTATTTT

abundance: many
d_gene: NA
j_gene: TRBJ2-7
v_gene: TRBV12-3/TRBV12-4
CDR3aa: CASSLRQWGQYF
CDR3nt: TGTGCCAGCAGTTTAAGGCAGTGGGGGCAGTACTTC

abundance: many
d_gene: NA
j_gene: TRBJ2-3
v_gene: TRBV10-1
CDR3aa: CASRHDTTDTQYF
CDR3nt: TGCGCCAGCAGACACGACACCACAGATACGCAGTATTTT

abundance: once
d_gene: TRBD1
j_gene: TRBJ2-1
v_gene: TRBV5-1
CDR3aa: CASSPGQTYNEQFF
CDR3nt: TGCGCCAGCAGCCCGGGACAGACCTACAATGAGCAGTTCTTC

abundance: NA
d_gene: NA
j_gene: TRBJ2-3
v_gene: TRBV7-3
CDR3aa: CASSLTGLAGDTQYF
CDR3nt: TGTGCCAGCAGCTTAACTGGGCTAGCAGGCGATACGCAGTATTTT

abundance: few
d_gene: NA
j_gene: TRBJ2-7
v_gene: TRBV18
CDR3aa: CASSPGVSTYEQYF
CDR3nt: TGTGCCAGCTCACCGGGGGTTAGCACCTACGAGCAGTACTTC

abundance: many
d_gene: NA
j_gene: TRBJ1-1
v_gene: TRBV7-9
CDR3aa: CASSLEGGTANTEAFF
CDR3nt: TGTGCCAGCAGCTTAGAGGGGGGCACAGCGAACACTGAAGCTTTCTTT

abundance: many
d_gene: TRBD2
j_gene: TRBJ2-1
v_gene: TRBV4-3
CDR3aa: CASRPWAGGSNEQFF
CDR3nt: TGCGCCAGCAGGCCTTGGGCGGGGGGAAGCAATGAGCAGTTCTTC

abundance: few
d_gene: TRBD2
j_gene: TRBJ2-7
v_gene: TRBV27
CDR3aa: CASSLTSGYEQYF
CDR3nt: TGTGCCAGCAGTTTAACTAGCGGGTACGAGCAGTACTTC

abundance: many
d_gene: TRBD2
j_gene: TRBJ2-5
v_gene: TRBV2
CDR3aa: CASTEAGGKVTQYF
CDR3nt: TGTGCCAGCACCGAAGCCGGGGGGAAGGTGACCCAGTACTTC

abundance: NA
d_gene: TRBD1
j_gene: TRBJ2-7
v_gene: TRBV9
CDR3aa: CASEGGQGGEQYF
CDR3nt: TGTGCCAGCGAAGGTGGACAGGGGGGCGAGCAGTACTTC

abundance: NA
d_gene: TRBD1
j_gene: TRBJ2-4
v_gene: TRBV12-3/TRBV12-4
CDR3aa: CASSRDRENIQYF
CDR3nt: TGTGCCAGCAGTCGGGACAGAGAAAACATTCAGTACTTC

abundance: NA
d_gene: NA
j_gene: TRBJ2-5
v_gene: TRBV29-1
CDR3aa: CSTLGRFQETQYF
CDR3nt: TGCAGCACGTTGGGACGGTTCCAAGAGACCCAGTACTTC

abundance: NA
d_gene: NA
j_gene: TRBJ2-5
v_gene: TRBV20-1
CDR3aa: CSAEGQLYQETHYF
CDR3nt: TGCAGTGCGGAGGGACAGTTGTACCAAGAGACCCATTACTTC

abundance: many
d_gene: TRBD2
j_gene: TRBJ2-7
v_gene: TRBV20-1
CDR3aa: CSAIGLAGGNYEQYF
CDR3nt: TGCAGTGCCATTGGACTAGCGGGAGGGAACTACGAGCAGTACTTC

abundance: NA
d_gene: NA
j_gene: TRBJ1-4
v_gene: TRBV12-3/TRBV12-4
CDR3aa: CASSSDGGNEKLFF
CDR3nt: TGTGCCAGCAGTTCGGACGGCGGTAATGAAAAACTGTTTTTT

abundance: few
d_gene: NA
j_gene: TRBJ1-3
v_gene: TRBV29-1
CDR3aa: CSALSSPKNTIYF
CDR3nt: TGCAGCGCCCTCTCGTCGCCGAAAAACACCATATATTTT

abundance: NA
d_gene: TRBD1
j_gene: TRBJ2-1
v_gene: TRBV18
CDR3aa: CASSPLVTGGFEQFF
CDR3nt: TGTGCCAGCTCACCACTCGTTACAGGGGGCTTTGAGCAGTTCTTC

abundance: few
d_gene: NA
j_gene: TRBJ2-1
v_gene: TRBV5-1
CDR3aa: CASSMWGGNNEQFF
CDR3nt: TGCGCCAGCAGCATGTGGGGGGGCAATAATGAGCAGTTCTTC

abundance: few
d_gene: NA
j_gene: TRBJ1-1
v_gene: TRBV20-1
CDR3aa: CSARPDGAPEAFF
CDR3nt: TGCAGTGCTAGACCCGACGGGGCCCCTGAAGCTTTCTTT

abundance: NA
d_gene: TRBD2
j_gene: TRBJ2-5
v_gene: TRBV11-2
CDR3aa: CASSLYGPSGRAPFQETQYF
CDR3nt: TGTGCCAGCAGCTTGTATGGGCCTAGCGGGAGGGCCCCTTTCCAAGAGACCCAGTACTTC

abundance: many
d_gene: TRBD1
j_gene: TRBJ1-5
v_gene: TRBV12-3/TRBV12-4
CDR3aa: CASSLGQGFNQPQHF
CDR3nt: TGTGCCAGCAGTCTGGGACAGGGGTTCAATCAGCCCCAGCATTTT

abundance: few
d_gene: NA
j_gene: TRBJ2-3
v_gene: TRBV10-3
CDR3aa: CAISDFGTTDTQYF
CDR3nt: TGTGCCATCAGTGATTTTGGCACCACAGATACGCAGTATTTT

abundance: few
d_gene: NA
j_gene: TRBJ2-7
v_gene: TRBV15
CDR3aa: CATSRQGRGYEQYF
CDR3nt: TGTGCCACCAGCAGACAGGGAAGGGGATACGAGCAGTACTTC